The rows below give T cell receptor beta chains drawn from one sample of a study of regulatory T cells in long-lasting Graves disease. Each CDR3 protein is one row after TCRdb ran MiXCR on the multiplex PCR reads. The table lists roughly 440,000 distinct CDR3 sequences, 15% to 20% of them singletons. The same data also went into a second study, on T cells in Graves' hyperthyroidism and ophthalmopathy.

This material consisted of peripheral blood mononuclear cells (PBMCs), taken at new diagnosis, from a patient treated with antithyroid drugs. The receptor source for this set is a woman under 30 with Graves disease. The CDR3 runs from the conserved cysteine through the conserved F or W. A D gene is named only where the DNA matches it firmly. Clone size is shown for a subset of rows, as once, few, many or a class of expanded clone.

D: .; V: TRBV28; J: TRBJ2-1; size: many; CDR3: CASSLQRVIYNEQFF; DNA: TGTGCCAGCAGTTTGCAGCGGGTGATCTACAATGAGCAGTTCTTC
D: .; V: TRBV30; J: TRBJ1-2; size: few; CDR3: CAWSDIGQGLGIYTF; DNA: TGTGCCTGGAGTGATATCGGACAAGGCCTGGGAATCTACACCTTC
D: .; V: TRBV7-3; J: TRBJ1-1; size: many; CDR3: CASSLNTGARAFF; DNA: TGTGCCAGCAGCTTAAATACAGGCGCTAGGGCTTTCTTT
D: .; V: TRBV20-1; J: TRBJ2-1; size: few; CDR3: CSASKSGRSYNEQFF; DNA: TGCAGTGCTAGCAAAAGCGGCCGCTCCTACAATGAGCAGTTCTTC
D: TRBD1; V: TRBV29-1; J: TRBJ1-1; size: many; CDR3: CSVQQGAVEAFF; DNA: TGCAGCGTTCAACAGGGGGCGGTTGAAGCTTTCTTT
D: .; V: TRBV27; J: TRBJ1-2; size: many; CDR3: CASSPSVGPYGYTF; DNA: TGTGCCAGCAGCCCGTCGGTCGGGCCCTATGGCTACACCTTC
D: .; V: TRBV6-2/TRBV6-3; J: TRBJ1-1; size: few; CDR3: CASSYAGNTEAFF; DNA: TGTGCCAGCAGTTATGCAGGGAACACTGAAGCTTTCTTT
D: .; V: TRBV30; J: TRBJ1-2; size: .; CDR3: CAWRSPTVANYGYTF; DNA: TGTGCCTGGAGATCCCCGACGGTAGCTAACTATGGCTACACCTTC
D: TRBD1; V: TRBV24-1; J: TRBJ2-7; size: .; CDR3: CATSDFRDRPYEQYF; DNA: TGTGCCACCAGTGATTTCCGGGACAGGCCCTACGAGCAGTACTTC
D: .; V: TRBV20-1; J: TRBJ1-1; size: .; CDR3: CSARERHLNTEAFF; DNA: TGCAGTGCTAGAGAGCGCCACTTGAACACTGAAGCTTTCTTT
D: .; V: TRBV27; J: TRBJ1-2; size: .; CDR3: CASSRRGGRSFNYGYTF; DNA: TGTGCCAGCAGCCGGAGGGGTGGACGGAGCTTTAACTATGGCTACACCTTC
D: .; V: TRBV20-1; J: TRBJ2-1; size: many; CDR3: CSANLGGTSYNEQFF; DNA: TGCAGTGCTAATCTAGGAGGCACTTCCTACAATGAGCAGTTCTTC
D: TRBD1; V: TRBV7-9; J: TRBJ2-5; size: .; CDR3: CASSTQTGWETQYF; DNA: TGTGCCAGCAGCACCCAGACAGGGTGGGAGACCCAGTACTTC
D: .; V: TRBV30; J: TRBJ2-3; size: many; CDR3: CAWIRPYTDTQYF; DNA: TGTGCCTGGATTAGACCCTACACAGATACGCAGTATTTT
D: .; V: TRBV7-2; J: TRBJ1-1; size: many; CDR3: CASSPGPQNTEAFF; DNA: TGTGCCAGCAGCCCGGGACCCCAGAACACTGAAGCTTTCTTT
D: .; V: TRBV3-1; J: TRBJ1-6; size: once; CDR3: CASSPPRTNDSPLHF; DNA: TGTGCCAGCAGCCCCCCGAGGACAAACGATTCACCCCTCCACTTT
D: .; V: TRBV4-3; J: TRBJ2-1; size: .; CDR3: CASSQGTPQSSYNEQFF; DNA: TGCGCCAGCAGCCAAGGAACTCCGCAGAGCTCCTACAATGAGCAGTTCTTC
D: .; V: TRBV9; J: TRBJ2-5; size: many; CDR3: CASSVVPQETQYF; DNA: TGTGCCAGCAGCGTAGTTCCCCAAGAGACCCAGTACTTC